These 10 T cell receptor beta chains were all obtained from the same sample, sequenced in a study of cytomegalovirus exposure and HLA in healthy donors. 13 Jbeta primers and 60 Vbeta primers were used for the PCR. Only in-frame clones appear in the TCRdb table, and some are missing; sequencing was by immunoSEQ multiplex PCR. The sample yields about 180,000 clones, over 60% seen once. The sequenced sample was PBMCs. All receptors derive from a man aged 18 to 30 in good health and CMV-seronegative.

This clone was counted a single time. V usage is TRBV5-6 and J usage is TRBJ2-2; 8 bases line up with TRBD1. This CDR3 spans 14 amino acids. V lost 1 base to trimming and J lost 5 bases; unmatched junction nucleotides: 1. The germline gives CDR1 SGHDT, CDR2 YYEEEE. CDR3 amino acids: CASSLQGATGELFF. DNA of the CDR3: TGTGCCAGCAGCTTGCAGGGGGCAACCGGGGAGCTGTTTTTT.

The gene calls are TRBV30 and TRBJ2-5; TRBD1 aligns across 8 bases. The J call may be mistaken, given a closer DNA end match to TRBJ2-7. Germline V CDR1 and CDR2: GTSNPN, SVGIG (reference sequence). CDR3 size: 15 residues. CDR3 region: CAWSLGQGLLYEQYF. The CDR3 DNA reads TGTGCCTGGAGCCTTGGACAGGGCTTGCTCTACGAGCAGTACTTC.

CDR3 protein: CASGLTTGRGETQYF. CDR3 bases: TGTGCTAGTGGTTTGACGACAGGGCGCGGGGAGACCCAGTACTTC. The genes are TRBV12-5 and TRBJ2-5; 7 bases line up with TRBD1. The CDR3 is 15 residues long. V dropped 2 bases and J dropped 5; count of bases not matched to a gene: 8. The V gene's germline CDR1 is LGHNT and CDR2 FRNRAP. Looking up the rest from reference TRBV12-5 and TRBJ2-5 gives the full variable domain: DARVTQTPRHKVTEMGQEVTMRCQPILGHNTVFWYRQTMMQGLELLAYFRNRAPLDDSGMPKDRFSAEMPDATLATLKIQPSEPRDSAVYFCASGLTTGRGETQYFGPGTRLLVL.

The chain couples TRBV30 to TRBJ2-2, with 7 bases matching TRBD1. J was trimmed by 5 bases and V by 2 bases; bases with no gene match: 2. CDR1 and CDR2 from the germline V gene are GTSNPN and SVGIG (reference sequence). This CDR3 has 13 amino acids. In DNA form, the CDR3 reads TGTGCCTGGAGTCCACAGGGGACCGGGGAGCTGTTTTTT. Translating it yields CAWSPQGTGELFF.

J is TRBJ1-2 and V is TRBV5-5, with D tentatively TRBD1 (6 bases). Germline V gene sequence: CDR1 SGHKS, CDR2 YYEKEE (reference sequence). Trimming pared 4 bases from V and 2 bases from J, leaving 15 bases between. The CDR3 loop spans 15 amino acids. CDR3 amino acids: CASSNRVGVNYGYTF. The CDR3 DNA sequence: TGTGCCAGCAGCAACAGGGTAGGAGTAAACTATGGCTACACCTTC.

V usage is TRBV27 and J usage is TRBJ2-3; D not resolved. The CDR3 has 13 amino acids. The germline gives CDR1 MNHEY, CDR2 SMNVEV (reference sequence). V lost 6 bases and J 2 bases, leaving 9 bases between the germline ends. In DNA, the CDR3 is TGTGCCAGCAGACACCCCCACACAGATACGCAGTATTTT. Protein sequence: CASRHPHTDTQYF.

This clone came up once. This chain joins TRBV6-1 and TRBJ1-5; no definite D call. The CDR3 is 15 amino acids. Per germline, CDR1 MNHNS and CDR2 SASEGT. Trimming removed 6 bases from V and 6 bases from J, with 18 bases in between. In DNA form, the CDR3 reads TGTGCCAGCAGCGGCGGGCCGTCGGGCGGTCAGCCCCAGCATTTT. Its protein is CASSGGPSGGQPQHF.

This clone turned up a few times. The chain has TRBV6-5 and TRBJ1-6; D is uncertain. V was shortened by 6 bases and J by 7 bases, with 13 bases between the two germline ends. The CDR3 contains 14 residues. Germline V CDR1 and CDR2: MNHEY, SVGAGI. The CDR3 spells CASSRRGNNSPLHF. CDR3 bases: TGTGCCAGCAGCCGTCGGGGAAACAATTCACCCCTCCACTTT.

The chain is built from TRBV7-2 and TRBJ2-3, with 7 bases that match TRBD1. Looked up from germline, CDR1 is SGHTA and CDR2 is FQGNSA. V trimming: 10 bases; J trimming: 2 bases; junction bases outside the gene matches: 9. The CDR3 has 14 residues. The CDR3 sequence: CATASGQFTDTQYF. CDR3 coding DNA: TGTGCCACCGCCTCGGGACAGTTCACAGATACGCAGTATTTT.

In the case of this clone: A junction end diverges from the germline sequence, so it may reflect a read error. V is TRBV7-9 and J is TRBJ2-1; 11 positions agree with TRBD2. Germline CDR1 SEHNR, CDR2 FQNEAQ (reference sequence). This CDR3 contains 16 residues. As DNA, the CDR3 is TGTTCCAGCAGCTGGCTTAGCGGGGGGGAAGGAAATGAGCAGTTCTTC. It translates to CSSSWLSGGEGNEQFF. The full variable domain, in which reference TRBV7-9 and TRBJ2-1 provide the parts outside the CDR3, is DTGVSQNPRHKITKRGQNVTFRCDPISEHNRLYWYRQTLGQGPEFLTYFQNEAQLEKSRLLSDRFSAERPKGSFSTLEIQRTEQGDSAMYLCSSSWLSGGEGNEQFFGPGTRLTVL.